This T cell receptor (beta chain) is from a study of T-cell memory formation after mild COVID-19. The V end lost 5 bases, the J end lost 1 base, and 15 bases lay between the germline ends. This CDR3 is built from 16 residues. Study conclusions and caveats: Researchers report contracting CD4+ clones mostly in CM and EM, with CD8+ clones in EMRA.

The TCR alpha and TCR beta cDNA libraries, bearing sample barcodes and UMIs, were generated by 5'RACE using constant-segment primers. TCRdb re-called the 5' RACE reads with MiXCR, one entry per CDR3 protein. The sample comprises more than 110,000 distinct CDR3 sequences, about 23% of which are singletons, and roughly a quarter rests with the top ten. In regard to this clonotype: Its antigen is undetermined.

This TCR was recovered from an adult woman who had mild COVID-19 (a few samples of this study predate the infection). Cell type and time point are not known. Material: PBMCs or a T cell subset sorted from them (not recorded which). V is TRBV12-3 or TRBV12-4 and J is TRBJ2-1; D possibly corresponds to TRBD1 (5 bases). CDR3 protein: CASSTGAGYSYNEQFF. For the CDR3, the DNA is TGTGCCAGCAGTACTGGGGCAGGCTATTCCTACAATGAGCAGTTCTTC.